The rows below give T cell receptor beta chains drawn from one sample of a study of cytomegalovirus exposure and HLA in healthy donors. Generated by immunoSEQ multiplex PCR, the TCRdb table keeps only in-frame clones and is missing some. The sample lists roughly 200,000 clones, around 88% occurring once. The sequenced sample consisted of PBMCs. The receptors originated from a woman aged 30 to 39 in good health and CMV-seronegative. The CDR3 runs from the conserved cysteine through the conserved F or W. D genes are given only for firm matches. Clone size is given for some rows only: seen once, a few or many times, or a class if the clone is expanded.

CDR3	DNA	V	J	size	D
CASRETSGSIDEQYF	TGTGCCAGCAGGGAGACTAGCGGGAGTATTGACGAGCAGTACTTC	TRBV28	TRBJ2-7	.	TRBD2
CASSIWDSPLEQYF	TGTGCCAGTAGTATATGGGACAGTCCCCTCGAGCAGTACTTC	TRBV19	TRBJ2-7	.	TRBD1
CASSLELAGSYEQYF	TGCGCCAGCAGCTTGGAACTAGCGGGGTCCTACGAGCAGTACTTC	TRBV5-1	TRBJ2-7	.	TRBD2
CASSRPGTEPDEQYF	TGTGCCAGCAGTCGCCCCGGGACAGAACCAGACGAGCAGTACTTC	TRBV6-5	TRBJ2-7	.	TRBD1
CASAVRRSSRNTEAFF	TGTGCCAGCGCGGTGAGAAGGTCATCACGGAACACTGAAGCTTTCTTT	TRBV28	TRBJ1-1	.	.
CASSPRQGAQYF	TGTGCCAGCAGCCCGCGACAGGGGGCGCAGTATTTT	TRBV9	TRBJ2-3	.	TRBD1
CASSFFPPGSGSYEQYF	TGTGCCAGCAGTTTCTTCCCCCCAGGTAGCGGGAGTTACGAGCAGTACTTC	TRBV27	TRBJ2-7	.	TRBD2
CASRITGLDGYTF	TGTGCCAGCAGGATAACAGGGCTTGATGGCTACACCTTC	TRBV2	TRBJ1-2	.	.
CASSYQREVYNEQFF	TGTGCCAGCAGTTATCAGCGGGAGGTCTACAATGAGCAGTTCTTC	TRBV6-7	TRBJ2-1	.	TRBD2
CASSRDFKNIQYF	TGTGCCAGCAGTCGAGACTTCAAAAACATTCAGTACTTC	TRBV6-1	TRBJ2-4	.	.
CSVVADRGWRTEAFF	TGCAGCGTTGTAGCGGACAGGGGGTGGAGGACTGAAGCTTTCTTT	TRBV29-1	TRBJ1-1	.	TRBD1
CASSLASQMDTQYF	TGTGCCAGCAGTTTGGCCTCACAGATGGATACGCAGTATTTT	TRBV25-1	TRBJ2-3	.	.
CASSLGTQGYGYTF	TGTGCCAGCAGCCTAGGGACACAGGGATATGGCTACACCTTC	TRBV5-4	TRBJ1-2	.	.
CASSAGDSRNTGELFF	TGTGCCAGCAGCGCGGGGGACAGTAGAAACACCGGGGAGCTGTTTTTT	TRBV9	TRBJ2-2	.	.
CASSAHSAGGYAGELFF	TGTGCCAGCAGCGCCCACTCTGCGGGGGGTTATGCCGGGGAGCTGTTTTTT	TRBV25-1	TRBJ2-2	.	TRBD2
CASSQDSQGAAGYTF	TGTGCCAGCAGCCAAGACTCGCAGGGGGCAGCTGGCTACACCTTC	TRBV4-2	TRBJ1-2	.	TRBD1
CASSNLGGRGHNEQFF	TGCGCCAGCAGCAATTTGGGGGGCAGGGGGCACAATGAGCAGTTCTTC	TRBV5-1	TRBJ2-1	.	TRBD1
CASSRGLPNTGELFF	TGTGCCAGCAGCAGGGGACTTCCGAACACCGGGGAGCTGTTTTTT	TRBV5-4	TRBJ2-2	.	.
CASSEDRLVDYGYTF	TGTGCCAGCAGTGAGGACAGGTTGGTGGACTATGGCTACACCTTC	TRBV2	TRBJ1-2	.	TRBD1
CASGGRGEKLFF	TGTGCCTCGGGGGGGCGCGGTGAAAAACTGTTTTTT	TRBV6-5	TRBJ1-4	few	.
CASSPVGTVRDTQYF	TGTGCCAGCAGCCCGGTCGGGACAGTCAGAGATACGCAGTATTTT	TRBV11-2	TRBJ2-3	few	TRBD1
CASSPESRYDNEQFF	TGTGCCAGCAGCCCCGAGTCCCGATACGACAATGAGCAGTTCTTC	TRBV7-9	TRBJ2-1	.	.
CASSALTYQNTEAFF	TGTGCCAGCAGCGCCCTGACATATCAGAACACTGAAGCTTTCTTT	TRBV9	TRBJ1-1	.	.
CASSPLAGVYEQYF	TGCGCCAGCAGCCCTCTAGCGGGGGTTTACGAGCAGTACTTC	TRBV4-1	TRBJ2-7	.	TRBD2
CASSPDSPRETQYF	TGCGCCAGCAGCCCGGACAGTCCACGGGAGACCCAGTACTTC	TRBV5-1	TRBJ2-5	.	.
CASSSNSHTGELFF	TGCGCCAGCAGCTCAAACAGCCACACCGGGGAGCTGTTTTTT	TRBV5-1	TRBJ2-2	.	.
CASTPGGTGGRYEQYF	TGTGCCAGCACCCCCGGTGGGACAGGGGGAAGGTACGAGCAGTACTTC	TRBV28	TRBJ2-7	.	TRBD1
CASSLGQGEQFF	TGCGCCAGCAGCTTGGGACAGGGTGAGCAGTTCTTC	TRBV5-1	TRBJ2-1	.	TRBD1
CSVGPPGGETQYF	TGCAGCGTTGGGCCGCCAGGAGGAGAGACCCAGTACTTC	TRBV29-1	TRBJ2-5	once	.
CATWDRGQTGELFF	TGTGCCACTTGGGACAGGGGGCAAACCGGGGAGCTGTTTTTT	TRBV2	TRBJ2-2	.	TRBD1
CASSLDGTFSYEQYF	TGTGCCAGCAGCTTAGACGGGACTTTCTCCTACGAGCAGTACTTC	TRBV5-4	TRBJ2-7	.	.
CASSEAWGGVTEAFF	TGTGCCAGCAGTGAAGCCTGGGGGGGTGTTACTGAAGCTTTCTTT	TRBV6-1	TRBJ1-1	.	.
CASSFAGPGANVLTF	TGTGCCAGCAGTTTTGCAGGGCCTGGGGCCAACGTCCTGACTTTC	TRBV28	TRBJ2-6	.	.
CASSLQGTAPGELFF	TGCGCCAGCAGTTTACAGGGTACTGCACCCGGGGAGCTGTTTTTT	TRBV10-1	TRBJ2-2	.	.
CASSYEGTGVYGYTF	TGTGCCAGCAGTTACGAGGGGACAGGGGTCTATGGCTACACCTTC	TRBV6-5	TRBJ1-2	.	TRBD1
CASSLATDTQYF	TGCGCCAGCAGCTTGGCTACAGATACGCAGTATTTT	TRBV5-1	TRBJ2-3	.	.
CASSATSGQETQYF	TGTGCCAGCAGCGCGACTAGCGGCCAAGAGACCCAGTACTTC	TRBV9	TRBJ2-5	few	TRBD2
CASSGLAESDTQYF	TGTGCCAGCAGCGGCCTAGCGGAGTCAGATACGCAGTATTTT	TRBV7-9	TRBJ2-3	.	TRBD2
CASSYGLAAYNEQFF	TGTGCCAGCAGTTATGGACTAGCGGCCTACAATGAGCAGTTCTTC	TRBV6-5	TRBJ2-1	.	TRBD2
CASSPRDKKETQYF	TGTGCCAGCTCACCAAGAGACAAAAAAGAGACCCAGTACTTC	TRBV18	TRBJ2-5	once	.
CASSLGQGSLNYGYTF	TGTGCCAGCAGCTTAGGCCAGGGATCTTTAAACTATGGCTACACCTTC	TRBV7-9	TRBJ1-2	.	.
CASSRLDPSFDEQFF	TGTGCTAGCAGCCGACTAGATCCATCATTCGATGAGCAGTTCTTC	TRBV7-7	TRBJ2-1	.	.
CASSPRQTSGGRGEQFF	TGTGCCAGCAGCCCAAGGCAGACTAGCGGGGGGAGAGGAGAGCAGTTCTTC	TRBV5-8	TRBJ2-1	once	TRBD2
CASSLTGMNTEAFF	TGTGCCAGCAGCTTGACAGGGATGAACACTGAAGCTTTCTTT	TRBV6-5	TRBJ1-1	.	TRBD1
CASSQRRTGGNEQFF	TGTGCCAGCAGTCAACGGCGGACAGGGGGCAATGAGCAGTTCTTC	TRBV6-5	TRBJ2-1	.	TRBD1
CASSAVASRVAEQFF	TGCGCCAGCAGTGCGGTGGCTAGCCGAGTCGCGGAGCAGTTCTTC	TRBV10-1	TRBJ2-1	.	.
CASSHGGRGPEAFF	TGTGCCAGCAGTCACGGAGGCAGGGGGCCTGAAGCTTTCTTT	TRBV6-6	TRBJ1-1	.	TRBD1
CASSLAGAEQYF	TGTGCCAGCAGCTTAGCGGGGGCCGAGCAGTACTTC	TRBV7-9	TRBJ2-7	.	.
CASSLLSGYEQYF	TGTGCCAGCAGCTTATTATCGGGCTACGAGCAGTACTTC	TRBV7-8	TRBJ2-7	.	.
CASSESRDRGMNTEAFF	TGCGCCAGCAGTGAATCACGGGACAGGGGCATGAACACTGAAGCTTTCTTT	TRBV10-1	TRBJ1-1	.	TRBD1
CAIRGQLSSYNEQFF	TGTGCCATCAGAGGACAGCTTAGCTCCTACAATGAGCAGTTCTTC	TRBV10-3	TRBJ2-1	.	.
CATLLEGGEQFF	TGTGCCACCCTCCTGGAGGGAGGTGAGCAGTTCTTC	TRBV10-3	TRBJ2-1	.	.
CASSVLAGEASSYNEQFF	TGTGCCAGCAGCGTACTGGCGGGGGAAGCTAGCTCCTACAATGAGCAGTTCTTC	TRBV9	TRBJ2-1	.	TRBD2
CASSQEHQRENEQFF	TGCGCCAGCAGCCAAGAACATCAGCGGGAGAATGAGCAGTTCTTC	TRBV4-1	TRBJ2-1	once	TRBD2
CASSERTGLQETQYF	TGTGCCAGCAGTGAAAGGACAGGGCTGCAAGAGACCCAGTACTTC	TRBV2	TRBJ2-5	.	TRBD1